This TCR beta chain appears in the sequencing data of a study of blood T cell repertoires in COVID-19. Across the study: Material from acute and convalescent COVID-19 was sourced from the United States, Italy and Spain.

Per the authors' pipeline: Reference gene primer amplification in the assay estimated nucleated cell counts. Assay used: immunoSEQ multiplex PCR; TCRdb lists only in-frame clones, some missing. The V and J calls and clone size are taken from that table; D and trimming were inferred from the DNA. In the table there are 400,000 to 550,000 clones, approximately 90% of which are singletons. Participants were aged about 18 to 100 years, lived in 24 US areas, and enrolled virtually. Cohorts were determined from participant-reported clinical history. V was clipped by 5 bases and J by 6 bases, with 18 bases between them. This CDR3 comprises 15 residues. CDR1 is LNHDA and CDR2 is SQIVND in the germline V gene (reference sequence).

The sequenced sample consisted of PBMCs or T cells enriched from blood (not recorded which). This TCR was sampled from a woman younger than 35 with acute COVID-19. The chain combines TRBV19 with TRBJ2-3; weak D call: TRBD2 (5 bases). The CDR3 region has the DNA TGTGCCAGTAGTCTTCTAGCTCTTGTCACGGATACGCAGTATTTT. It codes for CASSLLALVTDTQYF.